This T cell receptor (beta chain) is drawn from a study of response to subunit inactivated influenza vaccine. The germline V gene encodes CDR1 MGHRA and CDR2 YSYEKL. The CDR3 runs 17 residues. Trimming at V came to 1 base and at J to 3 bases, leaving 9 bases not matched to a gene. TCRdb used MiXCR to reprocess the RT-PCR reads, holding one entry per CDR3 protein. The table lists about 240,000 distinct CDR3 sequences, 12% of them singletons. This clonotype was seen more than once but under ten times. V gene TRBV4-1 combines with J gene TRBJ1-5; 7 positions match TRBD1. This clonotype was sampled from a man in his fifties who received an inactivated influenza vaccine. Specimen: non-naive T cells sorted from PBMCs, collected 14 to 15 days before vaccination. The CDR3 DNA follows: TGCGCCAGCAGCCAAGGGGGAGGGGGCGCAAACAATCAGCCCCAGCATTTT. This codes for CASSQGGGGANNQPQHF.